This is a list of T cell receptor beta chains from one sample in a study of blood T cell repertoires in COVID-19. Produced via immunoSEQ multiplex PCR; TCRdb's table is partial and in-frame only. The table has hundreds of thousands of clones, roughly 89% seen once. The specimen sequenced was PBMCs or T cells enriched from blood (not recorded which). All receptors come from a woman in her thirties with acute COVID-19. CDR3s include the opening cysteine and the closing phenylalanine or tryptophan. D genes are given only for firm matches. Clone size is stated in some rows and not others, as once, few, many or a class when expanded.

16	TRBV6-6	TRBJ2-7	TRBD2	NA	CASRTRGGRITYEQYF	TGTGCCAGCAGAACCCGGGGGGGGCGCATAACCTACGAGCAGTACTTC
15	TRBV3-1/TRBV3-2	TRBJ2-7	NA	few	CASSQVGAASYEQYF	TGTGCCAGCAGCCAAGTCGGCGCGGCCTCCTACGAGCAGTACTTC
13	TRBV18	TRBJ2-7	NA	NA	CASSPVGPYEQYF	TGTGCCAGCTCACCCGTCGGTCCCTACGAGCAGTACTTC
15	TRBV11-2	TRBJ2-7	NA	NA	CASSFGPRGNYEQYF	TGTGCCAGCAGCTTCGGTCCCAGGGGAAACTACGAGCAGTACTTC
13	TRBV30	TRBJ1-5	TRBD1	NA	CAWSNTGDQPQHF	TGTGCCTGGAGTAATACAGGGGATCAGCCCCAGCATTTT
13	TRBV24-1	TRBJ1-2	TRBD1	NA	CATSDGTGYGYTF	TGTGCCACCAGTGACGGGACAGGTTATGGCTACACCTTC
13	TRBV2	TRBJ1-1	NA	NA	CASKNQGNTEAFF	TGTGCCAGCAAAAACCAGGGGAACACTGAAGCTTTCTTT
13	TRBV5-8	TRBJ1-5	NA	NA	CASSPTGNQPQHF	TGTGCCAGCAGCCCTACGGGTAATCAGCCCCAGCATTTT
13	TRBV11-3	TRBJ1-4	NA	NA	CASSLSANEKLFF	TGTGCCAGCAGCTTATCAGCGAATGAAAAACTGTTTTTT
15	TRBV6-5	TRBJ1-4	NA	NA	CASSSRRATNEKLFF	TGTGCCAGCAGTTCGCGACGGGCAACTAATGAAAAACTGTTTTTT
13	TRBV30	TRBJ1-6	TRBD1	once	CAWMGQGVSPLHF	TGTGCCTGGATGGGACAGGGTGTTTCACCCCTCCACTTT
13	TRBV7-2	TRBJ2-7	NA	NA	CASSSGGDREQYF	TGTGCCAGCAGCTCGGGGGGGGACAGAGAGCAGTACTTC
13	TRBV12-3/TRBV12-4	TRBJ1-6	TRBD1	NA	CASGDRDLPTLHF	TGTGCCAGCGGGGACAGGGACCTCCCCACCCTCCACTTT
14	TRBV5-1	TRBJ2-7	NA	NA	CASSLNGGTYEQYF	TGCGCCAGCAGCTTGAACGGGGGAACCTACGAGCAGTACTTC
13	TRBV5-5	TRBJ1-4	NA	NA	CASTQGGGEKLFF	TGTGCCAGCACCCAGGGTGGCGGTGAAAAACTGTTTTTT
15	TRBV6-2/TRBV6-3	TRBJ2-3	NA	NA	CASSYSQGTTDTQYF	TGTGCCAGCAGTTACTCGCAGGGGACCACAGATACGCAGTATTTT
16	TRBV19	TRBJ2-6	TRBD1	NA	CATTGGLFSGANVLTF	TGTGCCACCACAGGGGGGCTCTTTTCTGGGGCCAACGTCCTGACTTTC
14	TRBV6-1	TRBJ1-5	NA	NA	CASSEYRNNQPQHF	TGTGCCAGCAGTGAATACAGGAACAATCAGCCCCAGCATTTT
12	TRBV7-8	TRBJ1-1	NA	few	CASSFDRTEAFF	TGTGCCAGCAGCTTCGACAGGACTGAAGCTTTCTTT
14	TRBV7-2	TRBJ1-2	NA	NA	CASTHRSGDYGYTF	TGTGCCAGCACCCACCGGTCGGGAGACTATGGCTACACCTTC
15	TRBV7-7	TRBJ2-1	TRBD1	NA	CASASGQGIDNEQFF	TGTGCTAGCGCCTCGGGACAGGGCATTGACAATGAGCAGTTCTTC
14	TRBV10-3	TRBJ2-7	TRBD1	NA	CAITGTGSSYEQYF	TGTGCCATCACGGGGACAGGGAGTTCTTACGAGCAGTACTTC